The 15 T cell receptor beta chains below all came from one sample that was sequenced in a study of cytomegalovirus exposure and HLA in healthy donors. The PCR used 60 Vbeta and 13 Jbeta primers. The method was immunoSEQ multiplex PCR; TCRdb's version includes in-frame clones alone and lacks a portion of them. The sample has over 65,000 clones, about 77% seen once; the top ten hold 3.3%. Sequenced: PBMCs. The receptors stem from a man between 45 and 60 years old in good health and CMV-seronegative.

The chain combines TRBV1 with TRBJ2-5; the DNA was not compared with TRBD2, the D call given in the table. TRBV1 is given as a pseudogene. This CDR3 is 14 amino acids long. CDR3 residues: CTSSQSRDLETQYF. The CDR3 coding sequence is TGCACCAGCAGCCAATCCCGGGACTTAGAGACCCAGTACTTC.

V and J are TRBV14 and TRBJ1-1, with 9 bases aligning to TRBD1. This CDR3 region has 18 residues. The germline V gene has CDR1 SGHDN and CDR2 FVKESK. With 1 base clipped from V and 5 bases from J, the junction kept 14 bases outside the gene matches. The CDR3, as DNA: TGTGCCAGCAGCCAAGGAGGGCCGGGACAGGGATGGGGGACTGAAGCTTTCTTT. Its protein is CASSQGGPGQGWGTEAFF.

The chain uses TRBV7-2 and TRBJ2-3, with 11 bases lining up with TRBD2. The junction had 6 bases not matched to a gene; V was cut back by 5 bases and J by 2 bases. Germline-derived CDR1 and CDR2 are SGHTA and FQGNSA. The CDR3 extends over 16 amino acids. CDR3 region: CASSPRLAGHTDTQYF. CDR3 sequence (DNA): TGTGCCAGCAGCCCCAGACTAGCGGGGCACACAGATACGCAGTATTTT.

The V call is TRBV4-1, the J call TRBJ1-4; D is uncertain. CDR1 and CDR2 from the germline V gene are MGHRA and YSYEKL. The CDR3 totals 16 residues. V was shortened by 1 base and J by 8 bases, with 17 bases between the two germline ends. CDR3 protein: CASSQGLMGREEKLFF. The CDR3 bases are TGCGCCAGCAGCCAAGGATTGATGGGAAGGGAGGAAAAACTGTTTTTT.

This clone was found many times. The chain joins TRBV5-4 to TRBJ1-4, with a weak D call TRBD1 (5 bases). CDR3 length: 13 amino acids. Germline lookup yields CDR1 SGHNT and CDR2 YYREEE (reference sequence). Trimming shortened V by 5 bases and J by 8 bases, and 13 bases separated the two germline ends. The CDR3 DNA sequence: TGTGCCAGCAGTAAGGGACTCCGGGAAAAACTGTTTTTT. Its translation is CASSKGLREKLFF. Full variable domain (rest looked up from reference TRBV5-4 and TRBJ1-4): ETGVTQSPTHLIKTRGQQVTLRCSSQSGHNTVSWYQQALGQGPQFIFQYYREEENGRGNFPPRFSGLQFPNYSSELNVNALELDDSALYLCASSKGLREKLFFGSGTQLSVL.

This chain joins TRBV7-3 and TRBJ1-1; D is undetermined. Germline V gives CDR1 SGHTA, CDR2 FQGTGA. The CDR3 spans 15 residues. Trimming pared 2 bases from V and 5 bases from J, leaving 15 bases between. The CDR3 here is CASSLGPGRGTEAFF. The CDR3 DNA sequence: TGTGCCAGCAGCTTAGGGCCGGGGAGAGGAACTGAAGCTTTCTTT. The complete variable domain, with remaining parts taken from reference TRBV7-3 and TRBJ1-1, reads GAGVSQTPSNKVTEKGKYVELRCDPISGHTALYWYRQSLGQGPEFLIYFQGTGAADDSGLPNDRFFAVRPEGSVSTLKIQRTERGDSAVYLCASSLGPGRGTEAFFGQGTRLTVV.

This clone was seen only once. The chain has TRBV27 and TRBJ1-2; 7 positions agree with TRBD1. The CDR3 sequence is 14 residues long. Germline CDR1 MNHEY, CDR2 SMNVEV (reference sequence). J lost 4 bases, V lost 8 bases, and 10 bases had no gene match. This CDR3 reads CASRGWQGGYGYTF. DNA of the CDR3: TGTGCCAGCCGCGGGTGGCAGGGGGGCTATGGCTACACCTTC.

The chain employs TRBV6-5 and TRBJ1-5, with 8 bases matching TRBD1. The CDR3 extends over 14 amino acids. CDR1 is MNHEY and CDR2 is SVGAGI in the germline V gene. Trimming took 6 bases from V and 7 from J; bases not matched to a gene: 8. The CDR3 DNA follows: TGTGCCAGCAGCCCAGGACAGGGAAGACAGCCCCAGCATTTT. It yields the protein CASSPGQGRQPQHF.

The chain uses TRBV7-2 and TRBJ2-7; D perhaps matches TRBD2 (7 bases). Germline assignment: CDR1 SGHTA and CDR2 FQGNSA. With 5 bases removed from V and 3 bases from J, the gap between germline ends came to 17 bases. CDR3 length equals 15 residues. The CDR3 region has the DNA TGTGCCAGCAGCCGGTTTGCGGGGGCGGACTACGAGCAGTACTTC. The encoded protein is CASSRFAGADYEQYF.

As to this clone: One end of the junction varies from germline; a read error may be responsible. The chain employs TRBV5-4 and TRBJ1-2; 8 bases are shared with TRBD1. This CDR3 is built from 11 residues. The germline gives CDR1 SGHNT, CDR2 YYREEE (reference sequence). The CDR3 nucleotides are TGTGCCAGCAGCTTGTTAGGGACAGGAGCCTTC. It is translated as CASSLLGTGAF.

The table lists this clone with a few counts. The CDR3 sequence is CASSEDGASSYNEQFF. The CDR3 DNA sequence: TGTGCCAGCAGTGAAGATGGAGCGAGCTCCTACAATGAGCAGTTCTTC. The gene calls are TRBV2 and TRBJ2-1; D uncertain. Germline values: CDR1 SNHLY, CDR2 FYNNEI. There are 16 residues in the CDR3. The V and J ends lost 1 base and 0 bases respectively, with 10 bases between them.

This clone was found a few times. Here the CDR3 reads CASSLGTGWNTEAFF. In DNA, the CDR3 is TGCGCCAGCAGCTTGGGGACAGGGTGGAACACTGAAGCTTTCTTT. The chain employs TRBV5-1 and TRBJ1-1, with TRBD1 matching over 8 bases. Germline trimming cut 0 bases from V and 1 base from J; bases unmatched to any gene: 2. This CDR3 spans 15 amino acids. Germline V gene lookup returns CDR1 SGHRS and CDR2 YFSETQ.

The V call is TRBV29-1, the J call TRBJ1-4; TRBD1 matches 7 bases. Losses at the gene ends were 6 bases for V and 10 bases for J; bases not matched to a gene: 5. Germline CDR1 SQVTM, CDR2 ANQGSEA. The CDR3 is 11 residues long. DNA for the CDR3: TGCAGCGTCTCCCCAGGGGGAAAACTGTTTTTT. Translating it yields CSVSPGGKLFF.

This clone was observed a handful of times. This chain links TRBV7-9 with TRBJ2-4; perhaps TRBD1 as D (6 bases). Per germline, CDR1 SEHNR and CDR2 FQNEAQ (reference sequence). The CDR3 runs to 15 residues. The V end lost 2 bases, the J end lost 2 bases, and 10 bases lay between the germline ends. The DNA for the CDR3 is TGTGCCAGCAGCTTAAAAGGGGGATCCAAAAACATTCAGTACTTC. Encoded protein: CASSLKGGSKNIQYF.

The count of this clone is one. The CDR3 nucleotides read TGTGCCATCAGGGCAGGGATTGGGGTTCACTACGAGCAGTACTTC. This gives the protein CAIRAGIGVHYEQYF. The rearrangement joins TRBV10-3 to TRBJ2-7; D perhaps matches TRBD1 (5 bases). The CDR3 covers 15 residues. Trimming pared 6 bases from V and 3 bases from J, leaving 18 bases between. Germline lookup yields CDR1 ENHRY and CDR2 SYGVKD.